Shown below are 20 T cell receptor beta chains from a single sample sequenced in a study of molecular identifiers for immune sequencing clone quantification. TCRdb ran MiXCR on the PCR reads and lists one entry per CDR3 protein. The sample holds hundreds of thousands of distinct CDR3 sequences; roughly 27% are singletons and the top ten take about 0.81%. The sample consisted of naive CD8+ T cells from blood, with Jurkat cell RNA spiked in. The sample's subset: FACS-sorted CD8+CD4-CCR7+CD45RA+ naive T cells. The receptors were sampled from a human donor in good health. Some libraries in this study had Jurkat cell RNA spiked in.

This clonotype has at least ten counts. This chain uses TRBV11-2 with TRBJ1-1; D is possibly TRBD1 (5 bases). The ends were cut back, 5 bases at V and 5 bases at J, with 15 bases in the middle. Germline V gene data show CDR1 as SGHAT and CDR2 as FQNNGV. The CDR3 totals 14 residues. The CDR3 DNA reads as TGTGCCAGCAGCGGAGGGTCGACAGCAACTGAAGCTTTCTTT. It is translated as CASSGGSTATEAFF.

This clonotype occurred a few times. The chain joins TRBV4-1 to TRBJ2-7; 7 bases align to TRBD1. The V and J ends lost 1 base and 3 bases, in that order; junction bases with no gene match: 6. CDR1 and CDR2 from the germline V gene are MGHRA and YSYEKL. This CDR3 is built from 15 residues. CDR3 DNA sequence: TGCGCCAGCAGCCAAGGATCGTCAGGGGGCTACGAGCAGTACTTC. Its translation is CASSQGSSGGYEQYF.

The V and J genes are TRBV7-9 and TRBJ1-2; unclear D gene. Trimming removed 5 bases at V and 3 bases at J, with 16 bases between. CDR3 size: 15 residues. Germline values: CDR1 SEHNR, CDR2 FQNEAQ (reference sequence). The CDR3 DNA sequence: TGTGCCAGCAGCCAAACCCTTAACAACCACTATGGCTACACCTTC. Its translation is CASSQTLNNHYGYTF.

This clonotype was recorded a few times. A single base separates this from a much larger clone, so it may be a read error. J is TRBJ2-7 and V is TRBV29-1; 8 bases match TRBD2. The CDR3 runs 13 residues. V was pared by 7 bases and J by 4 bases, with 9 bases of the junction left unmatched. CDR1 and CDR2 from the germline V gene are SQVTM and ANQGSEA. In nucleotides, the CDR3 is TGCAGCGCTGAGGACGGGGGGGTGTACGAGCAGTACTTC. The encoded protein is CSAEDGGVYEQYF.

This clonotype was observed a handful of times. V gene TRBV30 combines with J gene TRBJ2-5; D possibly matches TRBD1 or TRBD2 (5 bases each). Looked up from germline, CDR1 is GTSNPN and CDR2 is SVGIG (reference sequence). V lost 0 bases and J lost 4, with 18 bases in between. CDR3 size: 16 residues. CDR3: CAWSVGSGASGETQYF. CDR3 nucleotides: TGTGCCTGGAGTGTAGGGAGTGGGGCATCGGGAGAGACCCAGTACTTC.

This clonotype has just a few counts. CDR3 protein: CASSQRLAGGEQYF. The CDR3 DNA reads as TGCGCCAGCAGCCAACGACTAGCGGGAGGCGAGCAGTACTTC. The chain combines TRBV4-1 with TRBJ2-7; 13 positions match TRBD2. CDR3 length equals 14 residues. V trimming: 2 bases; J trimming: 6 bases; junction bases outside the gene matches: 1. The germline gives CDR1 MGHRA, CDR2 YSYEKL.

This clonotype was picked up one time. This may stem from a read error, because a much larger clone lies one nucleotide away. The V and J genes are TRBV2 and TRBJ2-3, with no clear D. Germline CDR1 is SNHLY and CDR2 is FYNNEI. Trimming cost V 8 bases and J 4 bases, with 16 bases left between them. The CDR3 contains 14 residues. The CDR3 DNA follows: TGTGCCAGCGGTCGGATGGGCCTCGCAGATACGCAGTATTTT. Residues: CASGRMGLADTQYF.

The chain couples TRBV14 to TRBJ1-2, with D tentatively TRBD1 (5 bases). Looked up from germline, CDR1 is SGHDN and CDR2 is FVKESK. This CDR3 contains 15 residues. Trimming cost V 1 base and J 9 bases, with 18 bases left between them. The CDR3 DNA reads TGTGCCAGCAGCCAAGTCGGGACGTCCCTTCTGAGCTACACCTTC. Translating it yields CASSQVGTSLLSYTF.

On this clonotype: Since a much larger clone is just one base distant, this may be a read error. The chain couples TRBV20-1 to TRBJ2-7, with D perhaps matching TRBD2 (5 bases). This CDR3 is 14 amino acids long. Deletions cut 0 bases from V and 4 bases from J, with 13 bases between. The germline gives CDR1 DFQATT, CDR2 SNEGSKA (reference sequence). CDR3 loop: CSARDVLTGYEQYF. CDR3 DNA: TGCAGTGCTAGAGATGTACTGACGGGGTACGAGCAGTACTTC.

In its sample, this clonotype was seen many times. The chain couples TRBV20-1 to TRBJ2-5; D is undetermined. This CDR3 has 13 amino acids. CDR1 and CDR2 from the germline V gene are DFQATT and SNEGSKA (reference sequence). Between the trimmed V and J ends, which lost 5 bases and 0 bases, there was a span of 10 bases. CDR3 sequence reads: CSAQRQDQETQYF. CDR3 in DNA: TGCAGTGCTCAACGGCAGGACCAAGAGACCCAGTACTTC.

This clonotype has more than one count but fewer than ten. The V call is TRBV7-6, the J call TRBJ2-5; D might be TRBD1 (5 bases). The CDR3 length is 16 residues. The germline V gene encodes CDR1 SGHVS and CDR2 FNYEAQ. V lost 5 bases and J lost 1, with 17 bases in between. The CDR3 sequence is CASSPTTAGPQETQYF. CDR3 coding DNA: TGTGCCAGCAGCCCTACTACTGCAGGGCCCCAAGAGACCCAGTACTTC.

This clonotype occurred many times. This rearrangement joins TRBV7-2 to TRBJ2-7; 11 nucleotides agree with TRBD2. V shed 4 bases, J shed 5 bases, and the junction held 4 bases outside the gene matches. Germline CDR1 and CDR2: SGHTA and FQGNSA. The CDR3 consists of 14 residues. CDR3 sequence: CASSSTSGNDEQYF. CDR3 nucleotide sequence: TGTGCCAGCAGCTCGACTAGCGGGAACGACGAGCAGTACTTC. The full variable domain, in which reference TRBV7-2 and TRBJ2-7 provide the parts outside the CDR3, is GAGVSQSPSNKVTEKGKDVELRCDPISGHTALYWYRQSLGQGLEFLIYFQGNSAPDKSGLPSDRFSAERTGGSVSTLTIQRTQQEDSAVYLCASSSTSGNDEQYFGPGTRLTVT.

This clonotype was seen more than once but under ten times. The J gene is TRBJ2-7, the V gene TRBV27, with 7 bases fitting TRBD1. The ends lost 4 bases at V and 0 bases at J; junction bases unmatched: 6. Germline loops: CDR1 MNHEY, CDR2 SMNVEV (reference sequence). This CDR3 comprises 15 residues. This chain's CDR3 is CASSYQTGSSYEQYF. The CDR3 bases are TGTGCCAGCAGTTACCAGACAGGGAGCTCCTACGAGCAGTACTTC.

With regard to this clonotype: An end of the junction does not agree with germline; a read error may underlie this. The chain couples TRBV5-1 to TRBJ2-5; D is possibly TRBD2 (5 bases). CDR1 is SGHRS and CDR2 is YFSETQ in the germline V gene. This CDR3 region has 15 residues. CDR3 sequence reads: CASSLNHRDKKTQYF. DNA of the CDR3: TGCGCCAGCAGCTTGAACCACCGGGATAAAAAGACCCAATACTTC. The variable domain in full, with the rest retrieved from reference TRBV5-1 and TRBJ2-5, is KAGVTQTPRYLIKTRGQQVTLSCSPISGHRSVSWYQQTPGQGLQFLFEYFSETQRNKGNFPGRFSGRQFSNSRSEMNVSTLELGDSALYLCASSLNHRDKKTQYFGPGTRLLVL.

This clonotype has a count of ten or more. V and J are TRBV5-5 and TRBJ2-7; the match to TRBD2 covers 14 bases. This CDR3 contains 16 residues. In germline, CDR1 is SGHKS, CDR2 YYEKEE (reference sequence). Losses at the gene ends were 4 bases for V and 4 bases for J; bases not matched to a gene: 7. CDR3 residues: CASSGGLAGEMYEQYF. The CDR3 bases are TGTGCCAGCAGCGGGGGACTAGCGGGAGAGATGTACGAGCAGTACTTC.

This clonotype has a count of ten or more. This rearrangement joins TRBV19 to TRBJ1-1, with D unclear. This CDR3 contains 14 residues. Trimming left V 6 bases short and J 2 bases short, with 13 bases between. Looked up from germline, CDR1 is LNHDA and CDR2 is SQIVND (reference sequence). CDR3 nucleotide sequence: TGTGCCAGTAGAACGGTCGAGGGTAACACTGAAGCTTTCTTT. As protein: CASRTVEGNTEAFF.

The chain employs TRBV5-6 and TRBJ2-5, with 14 bases lining up with TRBD2. The V segment lost 0 bases and the J segment 4 bases; nucleotides outside the gene matches: 23. The CDR3 consists of 23 residues. Germline CDR1 reads SGHDT; CDR2 reads YYEEEE. CDR3 sequence: CASSLEPGLAGEGPKWRGETQYF. The CDR3 DNA sequence: TGTGCCAGCAGCTTGGAACCGGGACTAGCGGGAGAGGGTCCGAAGTGGAGGGGAGAGACCCAGTACTTC.

This clonotype appeared a few times. The chain is built from TRBV5-4 and TRBJ2-1, with D hard to call. CDR1 SGHNT and CDR2 YYREEE come from the germline V gene (reference sequence). The CDR3 sequence is 14 residues long. With 4 bases removed from V and 3 bases from J, the gap between germline ends came to 11 bases. The CDR3 reads CASSATGSYNEQFF. The CDR3 DNA reads TGTGCCAGCAGCGCGACGGGCAGCTACAATGAGCAGTTCTTC.

V is TRBV20-1 and J is TRBJ1-2; 7 nucleotides align to TRBD1. J lost 10 bases, V lost 1 base, and 18 bases had no gene match. The CDR3 contains 16 residues. The germline gives CDR1 DFQATT, CDR2 SNEGSKA (reference sequence). CDR3 nucleotide sequence: TGCAGTGCTAGAGTTACCAAGAACAGGGGTACATTAGACTACACCTTC. Its translation is CSARVTKNRGTLDYTF.

This clonotype was counted a few times. The CDR3 here is CASSEEAGGSYEQYF. CDR3 DNA: TGTGCCAGCAGTGAAGAGGCAGGGGGTTCCTACGAGCAGTACTTC. The chain joins TRBV2 to TRBJ2-7; 7 bases are shared with TRBD1. Germline lookup yields CDR1 SNHLY and CDR2 FYNNEI. The V and J ends lost 1 base and 1 base, in that order; junction bases with no gene match: 4. The CDR3 is 15 residues long.